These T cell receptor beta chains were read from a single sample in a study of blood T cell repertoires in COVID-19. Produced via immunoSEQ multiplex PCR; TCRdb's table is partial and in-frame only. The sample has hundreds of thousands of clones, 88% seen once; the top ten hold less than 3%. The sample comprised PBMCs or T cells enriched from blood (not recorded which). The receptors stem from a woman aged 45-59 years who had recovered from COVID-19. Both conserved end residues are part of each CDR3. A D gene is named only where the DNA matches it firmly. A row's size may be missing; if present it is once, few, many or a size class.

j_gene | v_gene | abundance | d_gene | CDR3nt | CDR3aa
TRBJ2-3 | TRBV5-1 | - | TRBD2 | TGCGCCAGCAGAGGACTAGCGGCATCAGATACGCAGTATTTT | CASRGLAASDTQYF
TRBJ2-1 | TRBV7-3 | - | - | TGTGCCAGCACCCAAACTGCCAGGGTAGCCTACAATGAGCAGTTCTTC | CASTQTARVAYNEQFF
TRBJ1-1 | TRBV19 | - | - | TGTGCCAGTAGTATGATAAGGGGGAACACTGAAGCTTTCTTT | CASSMIRGNTEAFF
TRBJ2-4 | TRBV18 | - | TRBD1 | TGTGCCAGCACCCCGGGACAGGGAAAAACTATTGGCAAAAACATTCAGTACTTC | CASTPGQGKTIGKNIQYF
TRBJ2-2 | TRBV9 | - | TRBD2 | TGTGCCAGCAGCTGGGGCGGGGGAGCCCCGAACACCGGGGAGCTGTTTTTT | CASSWGGGAPNTGELFF
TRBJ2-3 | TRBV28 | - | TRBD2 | TGTGCCAGCCGCACTAGCGGGAGGGGCACAGATACGCAGTATTTT | CASRTSGRGTDTQYF
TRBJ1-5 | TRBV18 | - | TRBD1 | TGTGCCAGCTCATCGACAGGGGTGAGCAATCAGCCCCAGCATTTT | CASSSTGVSNQPQHF
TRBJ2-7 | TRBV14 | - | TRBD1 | TGTGCCAGCAGTCGACAGGGTCCGCGGGAGCAGTACTTC | CASSRQGPREQYF
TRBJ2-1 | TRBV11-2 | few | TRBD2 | TGTGCCAGCAGCGGCATCCGGAGGGGACTAGCGGGAGGGAAGCAGTTCTTC | CASSGIRRGLAGGKQFF
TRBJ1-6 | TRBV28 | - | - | TGTGCCAGCCGTATGGGAGGACACTACCCTTCTAATTCACCCCTCCACTTT | CASRMGGHYPSNSPLHF
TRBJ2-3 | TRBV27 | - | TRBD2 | TGTGCCAGCAGAAGACTAGCGGGGAGGGGCGATACGCAGTATTTT | CASRRLAGRGDTQYF
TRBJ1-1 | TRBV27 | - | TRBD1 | TGTGCCAGCAGTTCCCATAGGGGGCCTGCTTTCTTT | CASSSHRGPAFF
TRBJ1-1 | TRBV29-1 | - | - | TGCAGCGTTGACCCGGACAGGAACACTGAAGCTTTCTTT | CSVDPDRNTEAFF
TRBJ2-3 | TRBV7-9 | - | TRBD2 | TGTGCCAGCAGCTTAAGACTAGCGGCAGATACGCAGTATTTT | CASSLRLAADTQYF
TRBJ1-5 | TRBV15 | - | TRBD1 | TGTGCCACCAGCAGAGATCAAAGTAACAGGGGGCGAAGCAATCAGCCCCAGCATTTT | CATSRDQSNRGRSNQPQHF
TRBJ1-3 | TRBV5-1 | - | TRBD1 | TGCGCCAGCAGCCCCCAACCGACAGGGGCTGGAAACACCATATATTTT | CASSPQPTGAGNTIYF
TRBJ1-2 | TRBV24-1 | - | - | TGTGCCACCAGTTTCCAGGGTCAAGGCTACACCTTC | CATSFQGQGYTF
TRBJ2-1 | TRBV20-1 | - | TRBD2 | TGCAGTGCTAGTACGGCTAGCGGGAGTTCGGATGAGCAGTTCTTC | CSASTASGSSDEQFF
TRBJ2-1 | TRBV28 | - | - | TGTGCCTTAGGCGGATCCTCCTACAATGAGCAGTTCTTC | CALGGSSYNEQFF
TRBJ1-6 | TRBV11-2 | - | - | TGTGCCAGCAGCTTAACGGGGAGCTCCTATAATTCACCCCTCCACTTT | CASSLTGSSYNSPLHF
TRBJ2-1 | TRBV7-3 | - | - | TGTGCCAGCAGCTTATCTCGGGACATTGGCTACAATGAGCAGTTCTTC | CASSLSRDIGYNEQFF
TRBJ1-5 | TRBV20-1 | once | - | TGCAGTGCTAGATGGGGCCAGCCCCAGCATTTT | CSARWGQPQHF
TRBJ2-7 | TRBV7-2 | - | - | TGTGCCAGCAGCTTCCCCGGGTTCTACGAGCAGTACTTC | CASSFPGFYEQYF
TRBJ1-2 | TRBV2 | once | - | TGTGCCAGCACTGGATTACAGGGACGCTATGGCTACACCTTC | CASTGLQGRYGYTF
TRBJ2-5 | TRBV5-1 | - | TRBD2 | TGCGCCAGCAGCTTGGCCCCAGCGGGAGCTCTAGAGACCCAGTACTTC | CASSLAPAGALETQYF
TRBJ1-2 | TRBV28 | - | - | TGTGCCAGCAGGGGGGGATGGCAGGGTGGCGGCTACACCTTC | CASRGGWQGGGYTF
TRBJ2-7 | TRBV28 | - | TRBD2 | TGTGCCAGCAGTTTCGAGCGGGGGGCCTACGAGCAGTACTTC | CASSFERGAYEQYF
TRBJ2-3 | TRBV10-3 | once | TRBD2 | TGTGCCATCAGTGAGATTCTAGCGGGAGATACGCAGTATTTT | CAISEILAGDTQYF